Detailed here is one T cell receptor beta chain. What it binds is not known. This sample is drawn from a study of T cells after yellow fever vaccination. TCRdb recomputed calls from the 5' RACE reads with MiXCR, one row per CDR3 protein. The table shows 250,000 to 400,000 distinct CDR3 sequences, with 3.5% to 5% occurring only once. Study-level findings and limits: A small share of clonotypes appeared in both CD4 and CD8 compartments.

The clonotype originates from a man between 18 and 35 years old who received the YFV17D yellow fever vaccine. This material consisted of PBMCs, taken 15 days after the yellow fever booster vaccination.

The CDR3 is CASKLLSSYNEQFF. In DNA, the CDR3 is TGTGCCAGCAAGCTATTGAGCTCCTACAATGAGCAGTTCTTC. The J gene is TRBJ2-1, the V gene TRBV2; D not resolved. Germline V gives CDR1 SNHLY, CDR2 FYNNEI. V lost 7 bases and J 0 bases, leaving 10 bases between the germline ends. This CDR3 is built from 14 residues.